A selection of T cell receptor beta chains follows, all from one sample in a study of spatial heterogeneity in lung cancer. TCRdb independently ran MiXCR on the 5' RACE reads; one entry per CDR3 protein. The table includes tens of thousands of distinct CDR3 sequences, roughly 5.4% detected once. The material was PBMCs, obtained at surgery. These receptors came from a female donor with early-stage non-small cell lung cancer. CDR3s leave out the opening cysteine and the closing phenylalanine or tryptophan. The order of the fields is V gene, CDR3 protein.

TRBV7-2 | ASSPGTYATNEKLF
TRBV6-6 | ASTWEGGTEAF
TRBV5-1 | ASGQERAYNEQF
TRBV14 | ASSHDYEQY
TRBV12-3/TRBV12-4 | ASSARQGSSSPLH
TRBV12-3/TRBV12-4 | ASTPGGRTQETQY
TRBV18 | ASSPKRGTGANVLT
TRBV6-5 | ASSYSRFAETQY
TRBV27 | ASSFADTQY
TRBV11-2 | ASSSRALSSYNEQF
TRBV6-5 | ASSYGRGVPYEQY
TRBV28 | ATDTGNKQY
TRBV6-5 | ASSYSASRNEKLF
TRBV6-1 | ASSEAIGGAGEQF
TRBV20-1 | SARPGVLTDTQY
TRBV6-2/TRBV6-3 | ASSHQRADTQY
TRBV12-3/TRBV12-4 | ASSAPGQGPYEQY
TRBV11-2 | ASSRGLPGGETQY
TRBV29-1 | SVEDPDRGTYEQY
TRBV15 | ATSRDQGSWRGTEAF
TRBV5-4 | ASSLVRGETQY
TRBV3-1 | ASSQEAGGPVWGTDTQY
TRBV28 | ASSSHPRGLSTDTQY
TRBV6-5 | ASSYTTGNTEAF